This T cell receptor beta chain emerged from a study of T-cell reconstitution after alpha-beta-depleted transplantation in children. Study findings and constraints: Alpha-beta T cells present about two months after transplant were reported to originate from several hundred expanded graft clones.

CDR3 length: 13 residues. CDR1 is ENHRY and CDR2 is SYGVKD in the germline V gene. V gave up 8 bases and J gave up 8 bases, with 16 bases separating them. This clonotype came up many times. Its antigen is currently unknown. Preparing the TCRbeta library involved the use of unique molecular identifiers. TCRdb itself ran the PCR reads through MiXCR, one entry per CDR3 protein. The sample includes about 420,000 distinct CDR3 sequences, about a sixth of them seen just once. The TCR sequence derives from a boy in the first two years of life who had a stem cell transplant for Wiskott-Aldrich syndrome, so the T cells may come from the graft donor. This material consisted of PBMCs, mostly from graft donor cells, taken 360 days after TCRalphabeta/CD19-depleted stem cell transplant. This rearrangement joins TRBV10-3 to TRBJ2-1, with D hard to call. The CDR3 spells CAIAKSSRDEQFF. The DNA of the CDR3 is TGTGCCATCGCAAAGAGCAGTCGGGATGAGCAGTTCTTC.